This T cell receptor beta chain is from a study of molecular identifiers for immune sequencing clone quantification. Whole-study results and caveats: Jurkat TCR RNA spiked in from one cell could reportedly be detected among some 1 million naive cells. Underestimation of highly expanded clone sizes could arise where identical TCR molecules share a barcode.

TCRdb independently ran MiXCR on the PCR reads; one entry per CDR3 protein. The sample consists of about 510,000 distinct CDR3 sequences, under 30% of them appearing once. Comment on this clonotype: Its antigen is not identified.

Germline lookup yields CDR1 SGHDN and CDR2 FVKESK. Trimming cost V 11 bases and J 4 bases; bases outside gene matches: 14. CDR3 length: 16 residues. With 10%, 30% or 50% of RNA, roughly 17,000 to 1,000,000 naive CD8 T cells were sequenced. The chain is built from TRBV14 and TRBJ2-3, with 11 bases fitting TRBD2. This clonotype was obtained from a human donor in good health. Some libraries in this study had Jurkat cell RNA spiked in. Sequenced sample: naive CD8+ T cells from blood, with Jurkat cell RNA spiked in. The subset denotes: FACS-sorted CD8+CD4-CCR7+CD45RA+ naive T cells. The CDR3 sequence: CAGNISGRAFSDTQYF. For the CDR3, the DNA is TGTGCCGGCAACATTAGCGGGAGGGCTTTCTCAGATACGCAGTATTTT.